The next 16 T cell receptor beta chains were all read from a single sample in a study of shared clonotypes between healthy human individuals. Measured with immunoSEQ multiplex PCR; TCRdb has only the in-frame clones, and not every one. Among about 2 million clones listed, approximately 94% were seen once. The naive CD8 fraction comprised CD45RO-negative cells positively selected for CCR7 and excluded terminally differentiated effector memory CD45RA+ cells. The sequenced sample was naive CD8+ T cells sorted from blood. These receptor sequences come from a man aged 18 to 30 in good health.

This chain links TRBV30 with TRBJ2-3; D not resolved. This CDR3 region has 13 residues. Germline CDR1 reads GTSNPN; CDR2 reads SVGIG (reference sequence). Trimming took 2 bases from V and 7 from J, leaving 13 bases between them. The CDR3 loop reads CAWSPNAGNTQYF. CDR3 sequence (DNA): TGTGCCTGGAGTCCTAATGCAGGAAATACGCAGTATTTT.

The rearrangement joins TRBV6-5 to TRBJ2-1; TRBD2 aligns across 15 bases. Trimming cost V 4 bases and J 10 bases; bases outside gene matches: 5. The CDR3 length is 15 residues. The germline V gene has CDR1 MNHEY and CDR2 SVGAGI. This CDR3 is CASSSGLAGGREQFF. Written as DNA, the CDR3 is TGTGCCAGCAGTTCGGGACTAGCGGGAGGCCGCGAGCAGTTCTTC.

The chain has TRBV27 and TRBJ2-7; unclear D gene. Per the germline V gene, CDR1 is MNHEY and CDR2 is SMNVEV (reference sequence). The CDR3 sequence is 15 residues long. V lost 6 bases and J 0 bases, leaving 15 bases between the germline ends. The CDR3 nucleotides read TGTGCCAGCAGCCAACTGGGCAGGCGCTCCTACGAGCAGTACTTC. Translation gives CASSQLGRRSYEQYF.

This clone was seen only once. The chain is built from TRBV19 and TRBJ1-1; 7 positions agree with TRBD1. The trim removed 5 bases at V and 8 bases at J, leaving 8 bases unmatched. The CDR3 covers 13 residues. Germline lookup yields CDR1 LNHDA and CDR2 SQIVND (reference sequence). CDR3 nucleotide sequence: TGTGCCAGTAGTCCCCGGACAGGTCACGAAGCTTTCTTT. Protein: CASSPRTGHEAFF.

V gene TRBV6-5 combines with J gene TRBJ2-7; weak D call: TRBD1 (6 bases). CDR1 MNHEY and CDR2 SVGAGI come from the germline V gene. This CDR3 has 14 amino acids. V gave up 6 bases and J gave up 6 bases, with 18 bases separating them. CDR3 sequence (DNA): TGTGCCAGCAGCCTCGGACAGAGCTACGGCGAGCAGTACTTC. The encoded protein is CASSLGQSYGEQYF.

The chain joins TRBV7-9 to TRBJ2-1, with D unclear. The V and J ends lost 1 base and 9 bases respectively, with 10 bases between them. Germline V CDR1 and CDR2: SEHNR, FQNEAQ (reference sequence). This CDR3 is 13 amino acids long. This CDR3 is CASSLVADGEQFF. For the CDR3, the DNA is TGTGCCAGCAGCTTAGTTGCTGACGGTGAGCAGTTCTTC.

As to this clone: Other nucleotide sequences in the sample specify the same CDR3. This chain uses TRBV9 with TRBJ1-4, with a tentative D call TRBD1 (5 bases). V dropped 4 bases and J dropped 0 bases, with 10 bases sitting between them. Germline CDR1 reads SGDLS; CDR2 reads YYNGEE. The length of the CDR3 is 15 residues. The CDR3 is CASSPGGSTNEKLFF. The CDR3 region has the DNA TGTGCCAGCAGCCCGGGGGGTTCAACTAATGAAAAACTGTTTTTT.

This rearrangement joins TRBV7-9 to TRBJ1-2, with D perhaps matching TRBD1 (5 bases). Germline assignment: CDR1 SEHNR and CDR2 FQNEAQ (reference sequence). The V end was cut by 5 bases, the J end by 4 bases, with 14 bases between. The CDR3 is made up of 14 amino acids. The CDR3: CASSPPGGTYGYTF. CDR3 nucleotide sequence: TGTGCCAGCAGCCCCCCCGGTGGGACCTATGGCTACACCTTC.

Turning to this clone: In the same sample, other DNA sequences code for this CDR3. This chain links TRBV9 with TRBJ2-3, with a weak D call TRBD1 (6 bases). The germline V and J ends were trimmed by 0 bases and 3 bases, with 11 bases remaining between them. The CDR3 spans 15 residues. The germline V gene has CDR1 SGDLS and CDR2 YYNGEE. CDR3 sequence (DNA): TGTGCCAGCAGCGTAGAGGGGGTTGGGACAGATACGCAGTATTTT. Amino acids: CASSVEGVGTDTQYF.

This clone was seen once. The genes are TRBV7-9 and TRBJ1-1; D is undetermined. The germline gives CDR1 SEHNR, CDR2 FQNEAQ (reference sequence). The CDR3 extends over 16 amino acids. V shed 6 bases and J shed 1 base, with 18 bases lying between them. The DNA for the CDR3 is TGTGCCAGCAGGACGGCCGACTCGGAGGGGAACACTGAAGCTTTCTTT. Protein product: CASRTADSEGNTEAFF.

The V and J genes are TRBV2 and TRBJ2-7; weak D call: TRBD1 (5 bases). CDR3 length: 12 residues. The ends were cut back, 7 bases at V and 2 bases at J, with 9 bases in the middle. The germline V gene has CDR1 SNHLY and CDR2 FYNNEI. The CDR3 protein is CASMTDTYEQYF. The CDR3 DNA sequence: TGTGCCAGCATGACAGACACCTACGAGCAGTACTTC.

The J gene is TRBJ2-1, the V gene TRBV9; 9 bases match TRBD2. Germline values: CDR1 SGDLS, CDR2 YYNGEE. V was clipped by 0 bases and J by 7 bases; unmatched bases: 8. CDR3 size: 16 residues. CDR3 coding DNA: TGTGCCAGCAGCGTAGAGGTGGCTAGCGGGAATAATGAGCAGTTCTTC. This codes for CASSVEVASGNNEQFF.

The rearrangement uses TRBV27 and TRBJ2-2; TRBD2 agrees at 10 bases. Germline V gene sequence: CDR1 MNHEY, CDR2 SMNVEV (reference sequence). This CDR3 region has 16 residues. The V gene end was trimmed by 4 bases and the J gene end by 4 bases; junction bases not matched to a gene: 6. The CDR3: CASSSIAGGPTGELFF. Written as DNA, the CDR3 is TGTGCCAGCAGTTCGATAGCGGGAGGCCCCACCGGGGAGCTGTTTTTT.

Comment on this clone: Different DNA sequences within this sample yield the same CDR3. This rearrangement joins TRBV19 to TRBJ2-7; 15 bases match TRBD2. The V and J ends lost 5 bases and 4 bases, in that order; junction bases with no gene match: 3. Germline V CDR1 and CDR2: LNHDA, SQIVND (reference sequence). The CDR3 contains 15 residues. CDR3 protein: CASSAGLAGGYEQYF. CDR3 coding DNA: TGTGCCAGTAGTGCCGGACTAGCGGGAGGGTACGAGCAGTACTTC.

This chain connects TRBV2 to TRBJ2-2; the match to TRBD2 covers 12 bases. CDR1 and CDR2 (germline): SNHLY, FYNNEI. V was clipped by 5 bases and J by 8 bases; unmatched bases: 9. The CDR3 is made up of 16 amino acids. CDR3 coding DNA: TGTGCCAGCAGTCCCTGGGGACTAGCGGGTAGTGGGGAGCTGTTTTTT. Translated, it gives CASSPWGLAGSGELFF.

V is TRBV6-1 and J is TRBJ2-7; either TRBD1 or TRBD2 may supply D (5 bases each). V lost 6 bases to trimming and J lost 0 bases, with 15 bases between them. Germline V gene sequence: CDR1 MNHNS, CDR2 SASEGT. The CDR3 has 15 residues. The CDR3 loop is CASRRGVTSSYEQYF. The CDR3 region has the DNA TGTGCCAGCAGGAGGGGAGTTACTAGCTCCTACGAGCAGTACTTC.